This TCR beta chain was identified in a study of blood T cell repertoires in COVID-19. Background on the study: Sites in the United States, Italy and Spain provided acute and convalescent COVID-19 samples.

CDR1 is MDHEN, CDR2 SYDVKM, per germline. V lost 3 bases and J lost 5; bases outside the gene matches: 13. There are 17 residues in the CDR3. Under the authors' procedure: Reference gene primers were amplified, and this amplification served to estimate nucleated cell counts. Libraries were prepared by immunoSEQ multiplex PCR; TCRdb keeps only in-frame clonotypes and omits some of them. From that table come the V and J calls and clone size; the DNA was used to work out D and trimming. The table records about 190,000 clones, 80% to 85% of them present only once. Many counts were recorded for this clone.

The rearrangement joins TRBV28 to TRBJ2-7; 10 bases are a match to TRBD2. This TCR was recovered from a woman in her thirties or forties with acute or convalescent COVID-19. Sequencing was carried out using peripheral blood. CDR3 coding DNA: TGTGCCAGCAGTTTGGGGGGGGCTAGCGGGAGTGCCAACGAGCAGTACTTC. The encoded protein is CASSLGGASGSANEQYF. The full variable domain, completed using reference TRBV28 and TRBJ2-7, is DVKVTQSSRYLVKRTGEKVFLECVQDMDHENMFWYRQDPGLGLRLIYFSYDVKMKEKGDIPEGYSVSREKKERFSLILESASTNQTSMYLCASSLGGASGSANEQYFGPGTRLTVT.